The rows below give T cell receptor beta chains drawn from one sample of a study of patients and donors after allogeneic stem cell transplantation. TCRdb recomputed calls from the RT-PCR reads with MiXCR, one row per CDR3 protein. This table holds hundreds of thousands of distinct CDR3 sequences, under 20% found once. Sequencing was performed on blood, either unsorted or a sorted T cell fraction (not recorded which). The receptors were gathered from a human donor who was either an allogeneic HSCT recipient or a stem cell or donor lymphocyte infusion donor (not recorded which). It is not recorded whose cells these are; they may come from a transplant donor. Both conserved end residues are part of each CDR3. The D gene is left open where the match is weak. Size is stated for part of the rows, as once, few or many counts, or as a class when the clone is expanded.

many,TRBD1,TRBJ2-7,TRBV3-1,TGTGCCAGCAGCCAAATTGGGACAGGGGCCTACGAGCAGTACTTC,CASSQIGTGAYEQYF
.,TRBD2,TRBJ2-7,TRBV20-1,TGCAGTGCTAGCCTAGCGGGCCTCTACGAGCAGTACTTC,CSASLAGLYEQYF
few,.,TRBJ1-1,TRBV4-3,TGCGCCAGCAGCCAAGCCCTGACAGTAAACGCTGAAGCTTTCTTT,CASSQALTVNAEAFF
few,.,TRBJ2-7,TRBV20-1,TGCAGTGCCAGAGCTGCGGGCAAACGATTCTACGAGCAGTACTTC,CSARAAGKRFYEQYF
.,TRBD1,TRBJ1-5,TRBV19,TGTGCCAGTAGTATGAGGACAGGGACGGGCAATCAGCCCCAGCATTTT,CASSMRTGTGNQPQHF
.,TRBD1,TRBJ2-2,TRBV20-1,TGCAGTGCCCTTCGACAGGGTCCCACCGGGGAGCTGTTTTTT,CSALRQGPTGELFF
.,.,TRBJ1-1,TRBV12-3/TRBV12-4,TGTGCCAGCAGTCCCGGACCGAAGAACACTGAAGCTTTCTTT,CASSPGPKNTEAFF
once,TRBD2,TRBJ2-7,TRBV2,TGTGCCAGCAGTAAACGGGGACTAGCGGTACCCTACGAGCAGTACTTC,CASSKRGLAVPYEQYF
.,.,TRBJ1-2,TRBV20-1,TGCAGTGCTAGAGATAGAGCCGATTATGGCTACACCTTC,CSARDRADYGYTF
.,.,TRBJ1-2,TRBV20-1,TGCAGTGCTAGATCCCGAGGAGGGCTGTCTTATGGCTACACCTTC,CSARSRGGLSYGYTF
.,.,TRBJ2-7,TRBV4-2,TGTGCCAGCAGTCACCAAGACAACTACGAGCAGTACTTC,CASSHQDNYEQYF
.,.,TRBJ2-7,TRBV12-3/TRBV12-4,TGTGCCAGCAGTTTTGGGACTCCCATCTACGAGCAGTACTTC,CASSFGTPIYEQYF
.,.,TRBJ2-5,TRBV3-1,TGTGCCAGCAGCCAAGATACCGGGGTCGGGACCCAGTACTTC,CASSQDTGVGTQYF
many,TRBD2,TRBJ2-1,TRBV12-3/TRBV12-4,TGTGCCAGCAGTCCACTAGCGGGAGGGTCCGATGAGCAGTTCTTC,CASSPLAGGSDEQFF
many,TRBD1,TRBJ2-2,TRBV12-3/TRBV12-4,TGTGCCAGCATCCTTAGGGACAGGACCGGCGGGGAGCTGTTTTTT,CASILRDRTGGELFF
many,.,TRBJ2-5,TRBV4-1,TGCGCCAGCAGGGCCCAAGAGACCCAGTACTTC,CASRAQETQYF
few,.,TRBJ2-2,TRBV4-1,TGCGCCAGCAGAAAGGTCCGAGGGGACCTCACCGGGGAGCTGTTTTTT,CASRKVRGDLTGELFF
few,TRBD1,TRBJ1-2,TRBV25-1,TGTGCCAGCAGTGAAAGGCGGACAGGGGGCATGCGCAGCTATGGCTACACCTTC,CASSERRTGGMRSYGYTF
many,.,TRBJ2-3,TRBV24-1,TGTGCCACCAGTGATTTGGATACGCAGTATTTT,CATSDLDTQYF
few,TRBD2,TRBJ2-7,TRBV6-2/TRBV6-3,TGTGCCAGCAGTACGAGCGGGGGGGCCTACGAGCAGTACTTC,CASSTSGGAYEQYF
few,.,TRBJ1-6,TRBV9,TGTGCCAGCAGTCTTAGGGGGGAGGGGTCACCCCTCCACTTT,CASSLRGEGSPLHF
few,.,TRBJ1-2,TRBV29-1,TGCAGCGTCCAGGAGACCTTCTATGGCTACACCTTC,CSVQETFYGYTF
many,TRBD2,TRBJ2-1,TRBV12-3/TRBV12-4,TGTGCCAGCAGCCCCACTAGCGGGGGTGAGCAGTTCTTC,CASSPTSGGEQFF
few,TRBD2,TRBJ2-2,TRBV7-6,TGTGCCAGCAGCTCAAGACTAGCGGGCGGGTCGAACACCGGGGAGCTGTTTTTT,CASSSRLAGGSNTGELFF
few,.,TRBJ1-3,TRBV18,TGTGCCAGCTCAACATGGCGGAAGGCTGGAAACACCATATATTTT,CASSTWRKAGNTIYF
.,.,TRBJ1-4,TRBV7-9,TGTGCCAGCAGCTCTCAGGGGAAGAGTGAAAAACTGTTTTTT,CASSSQGKSEKLFF
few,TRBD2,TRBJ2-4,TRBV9,TGTGCCAGCAGCGTAGGCGGTAGCGGGGTAAAAAACATTCAGTACTTC,CASSVGGSGVKNIQYF
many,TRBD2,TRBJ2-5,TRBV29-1,TGCAGCGTTGAGTTAGCGGGAGTGGGAGAGACCCAGTACTTC,CSVELAGVGETQYF
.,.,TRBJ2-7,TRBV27,TGTGCCAGCAGTTTTTCTAATACCTACGAGCAGTACTTC,CASSFSNTYEQYF
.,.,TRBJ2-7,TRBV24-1,TGTGCCACCAGTGATCATGGACAAGCCTACGAGCAGTACTTC,CATSDHGQAYEQYF
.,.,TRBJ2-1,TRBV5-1,TGCGCCAGCAGAGGGGCGGGAAGCTCCTACAATGAGCAGTTCTTC,CASRGAGSSYNEQFF
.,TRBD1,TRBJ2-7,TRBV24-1,TGTGCCACCAGTGATTTTTTGGACAGGGACTCCTACGAGCAGTACTTC,CATSDFLDRDSYEQYF
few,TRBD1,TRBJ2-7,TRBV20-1,TGCAGTGCTAGACCTCCCGGGACAGGCTACGAGCAGTACTTC,CSARPPGTGYEQYF
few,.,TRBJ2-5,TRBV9,TGTGCCAGGTCTGGAGGCGAAGAGACCCAGTACTTC,CARSGGEETQYF
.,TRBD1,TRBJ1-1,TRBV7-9,TGTGCCAGCCACGACAGGGTAGGCATGAACACTGAAGCTTTCTTT,CASHDRVGMNTEAFF
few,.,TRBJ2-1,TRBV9,TGTGCCAGCAGCGTATCAAATGCCTACAATGAGCAGTTCTTC,CASSVSNAYNEQFF
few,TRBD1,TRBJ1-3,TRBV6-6,TGTGCCATCGGGGAGGGACAGAGAAACACCATATATTTT,CAIGEGQRNTIYF
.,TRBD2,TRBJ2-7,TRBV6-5,TGTGCCAGCAGTTACGAGCGGGAGGCCTACGAGCAGTACTTC,CASSYEREAYEQYF
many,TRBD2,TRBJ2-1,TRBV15,TGTGCCACCAGCATCAAGCGGGGGGACAATGAGCAGTTCTTC,CATSIKRGDNEQFF
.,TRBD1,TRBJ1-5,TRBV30,TGTGCCTGGCAGACAGGGGGCAGGCAGCCCCAGCATTTT,CAWQTGGRQPQHF